The entry that follows covers one TCR beta chain sequence. The junction shows a germline mismatch at one end, possibly a read error. Additional DNA sequences in this sample encode the identical CDR3. These data are taken from a study of cytomegalovirus exposure and HLA in healthy donors. Vbeta (60) and Jbeta (13) primers were used in the PCR. The method was immunoSEQ multiplex PCR; TCRdb's version includes in-frame clones alone and lacks a portion of them. The sample contains around 260,000 clones, 80% of which appear only once. The sequence derives from a girl aged 2 to 10 in good health and CMV-seronegative. Material for sequencing was PBMCs.

The CDR3 bases are TGTGCCAGCAGCGTAGACAGGGACTACGGCTACACCTTC. Amino acids: CASSVDRDYGYTF. This chain uses TRBV9 with TRBJ1-2, with a weak D call TRBD1 (6 bases). This CDR3 contains 13 residues. From germline, CDR1 is SGDLS and CDR2 YYNGEE.